The entry below describes one T cell receptor beta chain. The antigen remains undetermined. The CDR3 carries no conserved terminal phenylalanine or tryptophan, so it likely arises from a read error. The approximately 17-32 mg bulk tissue piece was not sorted before simultaneous RNA and DNA extraction. Tumors were each sampled at five separate regions. This sample stems from a study of tumor-infiltrating lymphocytes in primary liver carcinoma. Total RNA amounting to 500 ng was the source from which TCR beta cDNA was made with a constant-region primer. TCR beta libraries came from three nested multiplex PCR rounds using slightly modified ARM-PCR. Each of the first two PCR rounds ran approximately 10 cycles with TRBV1-TRBV30 forward and C-beta reverse primers. TCRdb itself ran the multiplex PCR reads through MiXCR, one entry per CDR3 protein. The table records about 32,000 distinct CDR3 sequences, roughly 69% of them present only once.

Study-wide results and limits: Blood trailed tumors significantly in top-250-clone fraction (p = 0.039). Presence in all five tumor regions was observed for only about 7.5-24% of top clones.

Germline V lookup: CDR1 SGHAT, CDR2 FQNNGV. This CDR3 region has 12 residues. The receptor was derived from a man in his forties with primary liver carcinoma and hepatitis B virus infection. This chain links TRBV11-2 with TRBJ2-7; D is undetermined. The sequenced sample consisted of liver tumor tissue from sampling region 4. Subset described: tumor region T4, right-lateral pole. The CDR3 region is CPSRSNSYEQYL. The CDR3 DNA reads TGTCCCAGCAGATCGAACAGCTACGAGCAGTACCTC.